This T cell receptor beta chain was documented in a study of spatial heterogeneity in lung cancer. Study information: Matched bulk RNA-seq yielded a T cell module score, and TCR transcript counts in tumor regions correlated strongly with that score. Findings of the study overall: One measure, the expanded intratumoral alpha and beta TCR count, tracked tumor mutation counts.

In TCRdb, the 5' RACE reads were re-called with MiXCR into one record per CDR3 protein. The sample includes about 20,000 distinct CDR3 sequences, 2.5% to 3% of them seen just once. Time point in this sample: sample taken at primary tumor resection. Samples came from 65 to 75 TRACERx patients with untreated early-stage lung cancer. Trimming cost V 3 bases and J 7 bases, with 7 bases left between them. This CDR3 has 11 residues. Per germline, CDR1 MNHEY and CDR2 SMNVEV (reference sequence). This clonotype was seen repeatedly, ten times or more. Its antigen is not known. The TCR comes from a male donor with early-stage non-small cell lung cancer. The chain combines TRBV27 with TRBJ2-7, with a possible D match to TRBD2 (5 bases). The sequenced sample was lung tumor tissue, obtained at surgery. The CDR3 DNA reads TGTGCCAGCAGTTTGGGGAGTGAGCAGTACTTC. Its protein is CASSLGSEQYF.